The 28 T cell receptor beta chains presented below share a single source sample, sequenced in a study of cytomegalovirus exposure and HLA in healthy donors. With 60 Vbeta and 13 Jbeta primers, the PCR was carried out. Assay used: immunoSEQ multiplex PCR; TCRdb lists only in-frame clones, some missing. The sample holds under 150,000 clones, around 84% seen once. The sequenced sample consisted of PBMCs. These receptors originate from a man between 50 and 59 years old in good health and CMV-seronegative.

V usage is TRBV25-1 and J usage is TRBJ1-4; no definite D call. The V and J ends lost 3 bases and 0 bases respectively, with 11 bases between them. This CDR3 has 16 amino acids. Looked up from germline, CDR1 is MGHDK and CDR2 is SYGVNS. CDR3 amino acids: CASSDLKAATNEKLFF. CDR3 in DNA: TGTGCCAGCAGTGATCTCAAGGCGGCAACTAATGAAAAACTGTTTTTT.

For the CDR3, the DNA is TGCGCCAGCAGCTACCGGGACAGACGCACAGATACGCAGTATTTT. Residues: CASSYRDRRTDTQYF. The rearrangement uses TRBV5-1 and TRBJ2-3; TRBD1 agrees at 7 bases. The length of the CDR3 is 15 residues. V lost 3 bases and J lost 1; bases outside the gene matches: 5. CDR1 and CDR2 from the germline V gene are SGHRS and YFSETQ. Full variable domain (rest looked up from reference TRBV5-1 and TRBJ2-3): KAGVTQTPRYLIKTRGQQVTLSCSPISGHRSVSWYQQTPGQGLQFLFEYFSETQRNKGNFPGRFSGRQFSNSRSEMNVSTLELGDSALYLCASSYRDRRTDTQYFGPGTRLTVL.

In regard to this clone: The junction and the germline gene differ at one end; a read error may be behind it. CDR3 loop: CASSLREGAGELFF. The CDR3 DNA reads TGTGCTAGCAGCTTAAGGGAGGGGGCCGGGGAGCTGTTTTTT. The rearrangement links TRBV7-7 to TRBJ2-2; perhaps TRBD2 as D (7 bases). Per the germline V gene, CDR1 is SSHAT and CDR2 is FNYEAQ (reference sequence). The CDR3 runs to 14 residues. Drawing the rest from reference TRBV7-7 and TRBJ2-2, the complete variable domain is GAGVSQSPRYKVTKRGQDVTLRCDPISSHATLYWYQQALGQGPEFLTYFNYEAQPDKSGLPSDRFSAERPEGSISTLTIQRTEQRDSAMYRCASSLREGAGELFFGEGSRLTVL.

The chain links TRBV7-8 to TRBJ2-3, with D possibly being TRBD1 (6 bases). Trimming removed 1 base from V and 0 bases from J, with 14 bases in between. From germline, CDR1 is SGHVS and CDR2 FQNEAQ. The CDR3 has 17 amino acids. CDR3 region: CASSLDRQGYSTDTQYF. The DNA for the CDR3 is TGTGCCAGCAGCTTAGATCGGCAGGGGTATAGCACAGATACGCAGTATTTT.

The chain links TRBV9 to TRBJ2-1; D is unresolved. CDR1 and CDR2 (germline): SGDLS, YYNGEE. With 0 bases removed from V and 11 bases from J, the gap between germline ends came to 15 bases. This CDR3 has 14 amino acids. As DNA, the CDR3 is TGTGCCAGCAGCGTAGTAGATTCCGCCGTAAAGCAGTTCTTC. This translates into CASSVVDSAVKQFF. The complete variable domain, with remaining parts taken from reference TRBV9 and TRBJ2-1, reads DSGVTQTPKHLITATGQRVTLRCSPRSGDLSVYWYQQSLDQGLQFLIQYYNGEERAKGNILERFSAQQFPDLHSELNLSSLELGDSALYFCASSVVDSAVKQFFGPGTRLTVL.

V and J are TRBV5-1 and TRBJ1-6; D is uncertain. The V gene lost 4 bases and the J gene lost 10 bases, with 12 bases spanning the gap. This CDR3 comprises 13 residues. Germline CDR1 SGHRS, CDR2 YFSETQ. This chain's CDR3 is CASSDGLGSPLHF. In DNA form, the CDR3 reads TGCGCCAGCAGCGATGGACTGGGATCACCCCTCCACTTT.

This sequence joins TRBV5-1 and TRBJ1-2, with D tentatively TRBD1 (6 bases). The CDR3 runs to 14 residues. The germline V gene has CDR1 SGHRS and CDR2 YFSETQ. V lost 3 bases and J lost 5, with 14 bases in between. In DNA, the CDR3 is TGCGCCAGCAGCTCCCAGGGACAAACTTATGGCTACACCTTC. It is translated as CASSSQGQTYGYTF.

The chain recombines TRBV27 with TRBJ2-2, with 10 bases matching TRBD1. J was trimmed by 6 bases and V by 2 bases; bases with no gene match: 3. Germline V gene data show CDR1 as MNHEY and CDR2 as SMNVEV (reference sequence). CDR3 length: 15 residues. The CDR3 sequence is CASSLETGGAGELFF. Here the CDR3 DNA reads TGTGCCAGCAGTTTAGAGACAGGGGGCGCCGGGGAGCTGTTTTTT.

V usage is TRBV19 and J usage is TRBJ1-2; 10 bases match TRBD1. This CDR3 comprises 16 residues. Germline assignment: CDR1 LNHDA and CDR2 SQIVND (reference sequence). V lost 2 bases, J lost 7 bases, and 10 bases stayed unmatched. In DNA, the CDR3 is TGTGCCAGTAGTATAATATCGACAGGGGGCTTTGGTGGCTACACCTTC. This encodes CASSIISTGGFGGYTF.

This chain connects TRBV2 to TRBJ1-1; a weak D match, TRBD1 (5 bases). The length of the CDR3 is 13 residues. Trimming shortened V by 3 bases and J by 8 bases, and 13 bases separated the two germline ends. Germline values: CDR1 SNHLY, CDR2 FYNNEI. The CDR3 nucleotides read TGTGCCAGCAGTGAGGCCGGTTACAGGGAAGCTTTCTTT. This codes for CASSEAGYREAFF.

For the CDR3, the DNA is TGTGCCAGCACCATGACAACAGGGACTGAAGCTTTCTTT. Amino acids: CASTMTTGTEAFF. The V gene is TRBV6-1, the J gene TRBJ1-1, with D possibly matching TRBD1 (6 bases). CDR3 length: 13 residues. Germline V lookup: CDR1 MNHNS, CDR2 SASEGT. V was pared by 7 bases and J by 5 bases, with 14 bases between.

The V gene is TRBV19, the J gene TRBJ2-1; 8 bases line up with TRBD1. Germline assignment: CDR1 LNHDA and CDR2 SQIVND (reference sequence). Trimming cost V 5 bases and J 5 bases; bases outside gene matches: 11. The CDR3 covers 16 residues. In nucleotides, the CDR3 is TGTGCCAGTAGTCTCCGGGACAGGAGTTTCAACAATGAGCAGTTCTTC. Protein product: CASSLRDRSFNNEQFF.

V is TRBV7-3 and J is TRBJ2-1; 9 bases are a match to TRBD2. The ends lost 2 bases at V and 3 bases at J; junction bases unmatched: 2. Germline-derived CDR1 and CDR2 are SGHTA and FQGTGA. The CDR3 extends over 15 amino acids. The CDR3 DNA sequence: TGTGCCAGCAGCTTAGGGACTAGCCGCTACAATGAGCAGTTCTTC. As protein: CASSLGTSRYNEQFF.

This clone turned up a few times. V and J are TRBV11-2 and TRBJ1-1; D may be TRBD1 (6 bases). V was clipped by 1 base and J by 0 bases, with 9 bases between them. The CDR3 has 15 amino acids. The germline CDR1 and CDR2 sequences are SGHAT and FQNNGV. The CDR3 DNA reads TGTGCCAGCAGCTTAGGTGGACAGCTGAACACTGAAGCTTTCTTT. This encodes CASSLGGQLNTEAFF.

The rearrangement uses TRBV30 and TRBJ1-2, with unresolved D. This CDR3 contains 13 residues. Trimming took 8 bases from V and 0 from J, leaving 13 bases between them. Germline V gene data show CDR1 as GTSNPN and CDR2 as SVGIG (reference sequence). The CDR3 coding sequence is TGTGCCCTCCCAGCGGCAACTAACTATGGCTACACCTTC. It translates to CALPAATNYGYTF.

The chain employs TRBV10-1 and TRBJ1-2; no reliable D call. The CDR3 loop spans 13 amino acids. Between the trimmed V and J ends, which lost 0 bases and 4 bases, there was a span of 6 bases. Germline CDR1 reads WNHNN; CDR2 reads SYGVQD (reference sequence). This CDR3 reads CASSESGSYGYTF. CDR3 DNA sequence: TGCGCCAGCAGTGAGTCGGGCAGCTATGGCTACACCTTC.

The V call is TRBV6-5, the J call TRBJ2-3; no reliable D call. CDR1 is MNHEY, CDR2 SVGAGI, per germline. This CDR3 has 15 amino acids. Trimming shortened V by 0 bases and J by 6 bases, and 13 bases separated the two germline ends. This CDR3 reads CASSYSRLTHDTQYF. CDR3 sequence (DNA): TGTGCCAGCAGTTACTCGAGGCTAACACACGATACGCAGTATTTT.

V is TRBV10-3 and J is TRBJ1-2, with a tentative D call TRBD1 (5 bases). Germline values: CDR1 ENHRY, CDR2 SYGVKD. V lost 4 bases and J lost 5, with 14 bases in between. The CDR3 loop spans 14 amino acids. The CDR3 loop reads CAISAIRQRYGYTF. Written as DNA, the CDR3 is TGTGCCATCAGTGCGATCCGACAGAGATATGGCTACACCTTC.

The chain links TRBV2 to TRBJ2-7; D gene uncertain. The V end was cut by 5 bases, the J end by 0 bases, with 20 bases between. CDR1 SNHLY and CDR2 FYNNEI come from the germline V gene. CDR3 length: 17 amino acids. Here the CDR3 reads CASSRKLQDRSSYEQYF. For the CDR3, the DNA is TGTGCCAGCAGTAGGAAATTGCAGGATAGAAGCTCCTACGAGCAGTACTTC.

V and J are TRBV6-5 and TRBJ1-2; no clear D. Germline CDR1 MNHEY, CDR2 SVGAGI. Between the trimmed V and J ends, which lost 0 bases and 8 bases, there was a span of 19 bases. The CDR3 has 16 residues. CDR3 loop: CASSYSGSTEWLGYTF. The CDR3 DNA reads as TGTGCCAGCAGTTACTCGGGCTCCACAGAATGGCTGGGCTACACCTTC.

This chain joins TRBV9 and TRBJ2-3, with TRBD2 matching over 10 bases. Germline V gene data show CDR1 as SGDLS and CDR2 as YYNGEE. This CDR3 is 16 amino acids long. The V segment lost 4 bases and the J segment 1 base; nucleotides outside the gene matches: 6. The CDR3 DNA reads as TGTGCCAGCAGCAGACAGCGGGGGGGCCGCACAGATACGCAGTATTTT. Its protein is CASSRQRGGRTDTQYF. Full variable domain (remainder filled in from reference TRBV9 and TRBJ2-3): DSGVTQTPKHLITATGQRVTLRCSPRSGDLSVYWYQQSLDQGLQFLIQYYNGEERAKGNILERFSAQQFPDLHSELNLSSLELGDSALYFCASSRQRGGRTDTQYFGPGTRLTVL.

J is TRBJ1-2 and V is TRBV19; D is undetermined. The length of the CDR3 is 15 residues. Germline CDR1 reads LNHDA; CDR2 reads SQIVND (reference sequence). Trimming cost V 4 bases and J 4 bases, with 16 bases left between them. As DNA, the CDR3 is TGTGCCAGTAGTACCGGAGCTACCGGGTCCTATGGCTACACCTTC. This sequence encodes CASSTGATGSYGYTF.

The genes are TRBV5-1 and TRBJ2-5; perhaps TRBD1 as D (6 bases). This CDR3 region has 14 residues. The germline V and J ends were trimmed by 2 bases and 2 bases, with 10 bases remaining between them. CDR1 and CDR2 (germline): SGHRS, YFSETQ. For the CDR3, the DNA is TGCGCCAGCAGCTTCGGACAGACACAAGAGACCCAGTACTTC. It encodes CASSFGQTQETQYF.

The V and J genes are TRBV5-1 and TRBJ1-1, with 8 nucleotides matching TRBD1. The trim removed 3 bases at V and 6 bases at J, leaving 7 bases unmatched. Germline CDR1 and CDR2: SGHRS and YFSETQ. CDR3 length: 14 amino acids. This CDR3 is CASSSGGAGAEAFF. In DNA, the CDR3 is TGCGCCAGCAGCTCAGGGGGCGCCGGGGCTGAAGCTTTCTTT.

The V gene is TRBV2, the J gene TRBJ1-2; 9 positions agree with TRBD1. In germline, CDR1 is SNHLY, CDR2 FYNNEI. Losses at the gene ends were 4 bases for V and 4 bases for J; bases not matched to a gene: 7. This CDR3 has 15 amino acids. CDR3 residues: CASSAEGQGSYGYTF. For the CDR3, the DNA is TGTGCCAGCAGTGCCGAGGGACAGGGTTCCTATGGCTACACCTTC.

The J gene is TRBJ1-3, the V gene TRBV2; D is unclear. Germline V gives CDR1 SNHLY, CDR2 FYNNEI. This CDR3 comprises 13 residues. V lost 3 bases and J 7 bases, leaving 10 bases between the germline ends. CDR3 amino acids: CASSDESKNTIYF. CDR3 sequence (DNA): TGTGCCAGCAGTGATGAGTCGAAGAACACCATATATTTT. The full variable domain, its missing parts supplied by reference TRBV2 and TRBJ1-3, is EPEVTQTPSHQVTQMGQEVILRCVPISNHLYFYWYRQILGQKVEFLVSFYNNEISEKSEIFDDQFSVERPDGSNFTLKIRSTKLEDSAMYFCASSDESKNTIYFGEGSWLTVV.

The DNA of the CDR3 is TGTGCCAGCAGTGATTTTGTCAGGGGGCGTTACGAGCAGTACTTC. Its protein is CASSDFVRGRYEQYF. V gene TRBV25-1 combines with J gene TRBJ2-7; 8 positions match TRBD1. Looked up from germline, CDR1 is MGHDK and CDR2 is SYGVNS. The CDR3 length is 15 residues. The junction had 8 bases not matched to a gene; V was cut back by 3 bases and J by 4 bases.

This rearrangement joins TRBV7-9 to TRBJ2-3, with 9 bases lining up with TRBD2. This CDR3 has 14 residues. V shed 5 bases, J shed 8 bases, and the junction held 8 bases outside the gene matches. Per germline, CDR1 SEHNR and CDR2 FQNEAQ (reference sequence). The CDR3 DNA sequence: TGTGCCAGCAGCCCCGGGACTAGCTCGGGTACGCAGTATTTT. Translated: CASSPGTSSGTQYF.